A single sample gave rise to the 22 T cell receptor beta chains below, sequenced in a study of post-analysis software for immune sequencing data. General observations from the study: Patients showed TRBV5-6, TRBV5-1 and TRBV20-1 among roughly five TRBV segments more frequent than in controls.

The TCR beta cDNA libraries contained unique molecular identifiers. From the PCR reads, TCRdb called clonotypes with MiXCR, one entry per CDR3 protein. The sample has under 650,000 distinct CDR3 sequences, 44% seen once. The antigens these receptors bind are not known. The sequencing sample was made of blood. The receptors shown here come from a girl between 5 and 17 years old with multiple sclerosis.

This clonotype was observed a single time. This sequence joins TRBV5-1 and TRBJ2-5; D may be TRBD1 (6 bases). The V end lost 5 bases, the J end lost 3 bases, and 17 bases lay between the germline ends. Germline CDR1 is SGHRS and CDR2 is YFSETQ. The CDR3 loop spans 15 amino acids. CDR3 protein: CASSPGVREEETQYF. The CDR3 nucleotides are TGCGCCAGCAGTCCAGGGGTTAGAGAGGAAGAGACCCAGTACTTC.

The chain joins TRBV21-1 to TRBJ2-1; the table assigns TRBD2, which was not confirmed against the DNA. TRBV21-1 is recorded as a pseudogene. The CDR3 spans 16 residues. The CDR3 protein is CASTRTSGSNYNEQFF. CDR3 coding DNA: TGTGCCAGCACTCGGACTAGCGGGAGTAACTACAATGAGCAGTTCTTC.

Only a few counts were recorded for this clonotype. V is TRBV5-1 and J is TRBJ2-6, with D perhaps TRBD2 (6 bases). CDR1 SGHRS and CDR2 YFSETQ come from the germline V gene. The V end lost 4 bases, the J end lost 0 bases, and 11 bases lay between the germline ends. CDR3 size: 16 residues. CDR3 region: CASSLGGTSGANVLTF. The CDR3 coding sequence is TGCGCCAGCAGCCTCGGCGGGACCTCTGGGGCCAACGTCCTGACTTTC.

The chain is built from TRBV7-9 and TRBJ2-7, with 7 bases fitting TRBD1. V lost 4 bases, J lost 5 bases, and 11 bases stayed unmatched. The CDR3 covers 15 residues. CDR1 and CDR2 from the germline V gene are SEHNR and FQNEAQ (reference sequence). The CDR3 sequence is CASSSPPRGTDEQYF. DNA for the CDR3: TGTGCCAGCAGCTCGCCTCCCAGGGGGACAGACGAGCAGTACTTC.

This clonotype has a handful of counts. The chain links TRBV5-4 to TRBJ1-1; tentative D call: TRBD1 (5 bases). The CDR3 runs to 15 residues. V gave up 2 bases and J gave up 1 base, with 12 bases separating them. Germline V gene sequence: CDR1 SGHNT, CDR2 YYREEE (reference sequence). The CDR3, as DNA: TGTGCCAGCAGCTTATCGACAGCCCGGAACACTGAAGCTTTCTTT. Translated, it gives CASSLSTARNTEAFF. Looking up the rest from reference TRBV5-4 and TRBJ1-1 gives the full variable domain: ETGVTQSPTHLIKTRGQQVTLRCSSQSGHNTVSWYQQALGQGPQFIFQYYREEENGRGNFPPRFSGLQFPNYSSELNVNALELDDSALYLCASSLSTARNTEAFFGQGTRLTVV.

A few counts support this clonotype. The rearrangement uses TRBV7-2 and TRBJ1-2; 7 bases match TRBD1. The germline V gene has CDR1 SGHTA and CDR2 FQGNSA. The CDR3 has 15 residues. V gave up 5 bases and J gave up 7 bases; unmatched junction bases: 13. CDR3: CASSNHLVRGGGYTF. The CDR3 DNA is TGTGCCAGCAGCAACCACCTCGTCAGGGGGGGTGGCTACACCTTC.

The CDR3 DNA is TGCAGTGCCTCCTATGGTTTGGGGGACACTGAAGCTTTCTTT. As protein: CSASYGLGDTEAFF. V and J are TRBV20-1 and TRBJ1-1, with D perhaps TRBD1 (5 bases). In germline, CDR1 is DFQATT, CDR2 SNEGSKA (reference sequence). V gave up 6 bases and J gave up 3 bases, with 17 bases separating them. The CDR3 has 14 residues.

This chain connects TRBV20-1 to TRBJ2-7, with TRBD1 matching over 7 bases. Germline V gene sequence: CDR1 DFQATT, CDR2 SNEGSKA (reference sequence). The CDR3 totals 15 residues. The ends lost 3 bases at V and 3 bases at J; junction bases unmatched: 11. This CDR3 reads CSASHSGAGGYEQYF. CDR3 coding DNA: TGCAGTGCTAGCCATAGTGGGGCAGGGGGCTACGAGCAGTACTTC.

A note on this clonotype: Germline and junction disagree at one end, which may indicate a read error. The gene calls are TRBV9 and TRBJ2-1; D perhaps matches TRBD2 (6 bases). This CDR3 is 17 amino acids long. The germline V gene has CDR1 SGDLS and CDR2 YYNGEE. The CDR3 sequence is CASSAAGPPHSHNEQFF. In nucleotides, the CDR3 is TGTGCCAGCAGCGCCGCGGGACCACCCCACTCCCACAATGAGCAGTTCTTC.

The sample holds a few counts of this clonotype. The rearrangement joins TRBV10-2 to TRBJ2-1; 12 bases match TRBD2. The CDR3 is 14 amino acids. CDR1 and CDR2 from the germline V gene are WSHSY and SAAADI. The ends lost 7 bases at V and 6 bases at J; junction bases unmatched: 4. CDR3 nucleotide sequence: TGCGCCAGCACCGGACTAGCGGGAATCAATGAGCAGTTCTTC. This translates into CASTGLAGINEQFF.

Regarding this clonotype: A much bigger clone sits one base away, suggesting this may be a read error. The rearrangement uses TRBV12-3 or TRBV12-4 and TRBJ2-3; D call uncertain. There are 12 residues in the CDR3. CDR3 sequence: CASSRSTDAQYF. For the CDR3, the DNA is TGTGCCAGCAGCCGTAGCACAGATGCGCAGTATTTT.

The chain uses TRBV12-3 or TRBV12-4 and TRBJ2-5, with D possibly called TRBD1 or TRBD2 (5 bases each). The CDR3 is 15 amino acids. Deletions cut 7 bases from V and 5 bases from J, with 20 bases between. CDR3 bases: TGTGCCAGCACCCTTCTCGGTGGGGACGGGGAGACCCAGTACTTC. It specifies CASTLLGGDGETQYF.

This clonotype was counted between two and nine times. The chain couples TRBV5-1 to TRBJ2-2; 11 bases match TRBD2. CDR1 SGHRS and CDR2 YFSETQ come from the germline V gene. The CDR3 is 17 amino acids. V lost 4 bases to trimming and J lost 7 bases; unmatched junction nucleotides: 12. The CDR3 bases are TGCGCCAGCAGCCCGTCATTAGCGGGAGGGCCGAACGGGGAGCTGTTTTTT. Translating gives CASSPSLAGGPNGELFF.

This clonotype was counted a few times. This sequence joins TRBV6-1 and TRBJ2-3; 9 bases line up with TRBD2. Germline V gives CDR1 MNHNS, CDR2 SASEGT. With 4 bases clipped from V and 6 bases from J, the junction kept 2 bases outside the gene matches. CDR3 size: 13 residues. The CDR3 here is CASSGLAADTQYF. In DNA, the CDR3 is TGTGCCAGCAGTGGACTAGCGGCGGATACGCAGTATTTT.

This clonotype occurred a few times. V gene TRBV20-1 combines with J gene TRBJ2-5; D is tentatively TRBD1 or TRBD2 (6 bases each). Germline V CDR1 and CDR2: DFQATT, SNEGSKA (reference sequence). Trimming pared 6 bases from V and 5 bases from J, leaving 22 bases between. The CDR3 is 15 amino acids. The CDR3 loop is CSAPSLTGAGETQYF. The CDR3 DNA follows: TGCAGTGCCCCCTCGTTAACGGGGGCCGGGGAGACCCAGTACTTC.

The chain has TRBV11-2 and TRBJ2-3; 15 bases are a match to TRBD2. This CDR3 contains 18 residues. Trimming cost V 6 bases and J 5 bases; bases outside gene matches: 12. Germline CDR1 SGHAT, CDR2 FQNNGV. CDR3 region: CASRPTGTSGRFRDTQYF. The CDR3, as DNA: TGTGCCAGCAGACCTACCGGGACTAGCGGGAGGTTCAGAGATACGCAGTATTTT.

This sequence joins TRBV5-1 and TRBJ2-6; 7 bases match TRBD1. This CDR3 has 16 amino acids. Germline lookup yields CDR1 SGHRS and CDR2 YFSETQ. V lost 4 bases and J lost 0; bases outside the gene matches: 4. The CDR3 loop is CASSPGQLSGANVLTF. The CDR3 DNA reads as TGCGCCAGCAGCCCGGGACAGCTCTCTGGGGCCAACGTCCTGACTTTC.

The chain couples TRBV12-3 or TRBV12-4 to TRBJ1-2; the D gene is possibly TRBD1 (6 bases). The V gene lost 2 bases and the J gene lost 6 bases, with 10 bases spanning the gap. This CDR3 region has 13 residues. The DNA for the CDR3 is TGTGCCAGCAGTTTACAGGGGATCGATGGCTACACCTTC. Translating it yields CASSLQGIDGYTF.

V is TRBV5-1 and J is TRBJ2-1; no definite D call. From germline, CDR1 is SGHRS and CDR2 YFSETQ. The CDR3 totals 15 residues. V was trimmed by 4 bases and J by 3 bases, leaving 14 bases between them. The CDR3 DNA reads TGCGCCAGCAGCAATAGCCCCACTAACTACAATGAGCAGTTCTTC. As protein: CASSNSPTNYNEQFF.

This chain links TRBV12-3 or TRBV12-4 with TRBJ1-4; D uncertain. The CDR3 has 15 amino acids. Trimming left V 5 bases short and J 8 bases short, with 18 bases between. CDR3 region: CASSPGVLEGEKLFF. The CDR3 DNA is TGTGCCAGCAGTCCCGGGGTCTTAGAAGGGGAAAAACTGTTTTTT.

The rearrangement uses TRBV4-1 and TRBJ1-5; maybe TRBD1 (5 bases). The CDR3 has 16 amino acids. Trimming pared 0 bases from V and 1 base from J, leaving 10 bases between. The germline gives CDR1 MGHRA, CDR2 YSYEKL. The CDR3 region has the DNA TGCGCCAGCAGCCAAGAGGGGGAGAGAAGCAATCAGCCCCAGCATTTT. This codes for CASSQEGERSNQPQHF.

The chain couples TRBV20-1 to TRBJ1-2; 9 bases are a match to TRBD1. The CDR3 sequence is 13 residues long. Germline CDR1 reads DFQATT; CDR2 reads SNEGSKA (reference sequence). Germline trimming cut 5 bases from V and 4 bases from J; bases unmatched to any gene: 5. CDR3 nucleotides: TGCAGTGCTCCGGGACAGGGTGGCTATGGCTACACCTTC. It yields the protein CSAPGQGGYGYTF.